This TCR beta chain was identified in a study of blood T cell repertoires in COVID-19. Whole-study context: Acute and convalescent COVID-19 specimens originated in the United States, Italy and Spain.

Original analysis: Quantification of nucleated cells was approximated via reference gene primer amplification. The method was immunoSEQ multiplex PCR; TCRdb's version includes in-frame clones alone and lacks a portion of them. The DNA was the basis for D and trimming; V, J and clone size are from that table. The table shows about 140,000 clones, with 80% to 90% occurring only once. Germline assignment: CDR1 SQVTM and CDR2 ANQGSEA. The CDR3 extends over 14 amino acids. After removal of 0 bases from V and 5 bases from J, the junction contained 5 bases not matched to a gene. The receptor comes from a man aged 60 to 75 with active or convalescent COVID-19. V usage is TRBV29-1 and J usage is TRBJ2-5; 8 bases map to TRBD1. Sequencing input: peripheral blood. CDR3 nucleotide sequence: TGCAGCGTTGAAGACGGGACAGGCGGTGAGACCCAGTACTTC. Translated, it gives CSVEDGTGGETQYF.